This T cell receptor (beta chain) was captured in a study of beta chain features in type 1 diabetes. For the study at large: Patients and healthy donors were similar in age, gender and cell yields.

Reverse transcription of all isolated RNA meant that expressed TCRB transcripts were sequenced. The method was immunoSEQ multiplex PCR; TCRdb's version includes in-frame clones alone and lacks a portion of them. The sample yields around 500,000 clones, 30% seen once. Deletions cut 3 bases from V and 1 base from J, with 6 bases between. The length of the CDR3 is 13 residues. Per the germline V gene, CDR1 is KGHSH and CDR2 is LQKENI. This receptor was obtained from a man in his late teens or twenties in good health. The V and J genes are TRBV18 and TRBJ2-5; no clear D gene. The source material was naive CD4+ T cells from blood. The CDR3 nucleotides read TGTGCCAGCTCACCGGTCCTCCAAGAGACCCAGTACTTC. It yields the protein CASSPVLQETQYF.